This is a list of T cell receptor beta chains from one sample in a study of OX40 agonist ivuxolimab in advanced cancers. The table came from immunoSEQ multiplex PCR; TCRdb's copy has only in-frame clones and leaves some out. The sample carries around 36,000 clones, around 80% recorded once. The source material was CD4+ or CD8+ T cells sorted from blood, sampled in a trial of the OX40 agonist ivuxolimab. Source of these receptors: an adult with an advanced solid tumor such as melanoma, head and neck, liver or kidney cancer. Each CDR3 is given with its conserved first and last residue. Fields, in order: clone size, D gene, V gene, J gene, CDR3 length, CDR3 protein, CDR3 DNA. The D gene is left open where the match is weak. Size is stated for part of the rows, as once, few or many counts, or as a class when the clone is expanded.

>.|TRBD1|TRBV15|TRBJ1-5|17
CATSRDRGGQVEQPQHF
TGTGCCACCAGCAGAGATAGGGGGGGACAGGTCGAACAGCCCCAGCATTTT
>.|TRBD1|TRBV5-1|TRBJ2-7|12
CASSRDRYEQYF
TGCGCCAGCAGCCGGGACAGGTACGAGCAGTACTTC
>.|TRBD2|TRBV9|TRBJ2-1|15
CASSDSGRPYNEQFF
TGTGCCAGCAGCGATAGCGGGAGGCCCTACAATGAGCAGTTCTTC
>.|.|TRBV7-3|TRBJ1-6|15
CASSLMGTDNSPLHF
TGTGCCAGCAGCTTAATGGGGACGGATAATTCACCCCTCCACTTT
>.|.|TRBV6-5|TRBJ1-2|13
CASRNGGNYGYTF
TGTGCCAGCAGAAACGGGGGTAACTATGGCTACACCTTC
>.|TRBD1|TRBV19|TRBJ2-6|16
CASGGQDRSGANVLTF
TGTGCCAGTGGGGGACAGGACCGCTCTGGGGCCAACGTCCTGACTTTC
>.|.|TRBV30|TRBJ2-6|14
CAWSFDSGANVLTF
TGTGCCTGGAGTTTTGACTCTGGGGCCAACGTCCTGACTTTC
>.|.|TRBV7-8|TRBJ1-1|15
CASSLMGQGSTEAFF
TGTGCCAGCAGCTTAATGGGGCAGGGGAGCACTGAAGCTTTCTTT
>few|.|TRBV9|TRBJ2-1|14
CASSVLHSYNEQFF
TGTGCCAGCAGCGTTCTTCACTCTTACAATGAGCAGTTCTTC
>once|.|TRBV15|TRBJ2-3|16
CATSRDRAGEGDTQYF
TGTGCCACCAGCAGAGATAGGGCAGGGGAAGGGGATACGCAGTATTTT
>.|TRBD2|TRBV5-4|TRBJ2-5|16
CASSSDASGIQETQYF
TGTGCCAGCAGCTCTGACGCTAGCGGGATCCAAGAGACCCAGTACTTC